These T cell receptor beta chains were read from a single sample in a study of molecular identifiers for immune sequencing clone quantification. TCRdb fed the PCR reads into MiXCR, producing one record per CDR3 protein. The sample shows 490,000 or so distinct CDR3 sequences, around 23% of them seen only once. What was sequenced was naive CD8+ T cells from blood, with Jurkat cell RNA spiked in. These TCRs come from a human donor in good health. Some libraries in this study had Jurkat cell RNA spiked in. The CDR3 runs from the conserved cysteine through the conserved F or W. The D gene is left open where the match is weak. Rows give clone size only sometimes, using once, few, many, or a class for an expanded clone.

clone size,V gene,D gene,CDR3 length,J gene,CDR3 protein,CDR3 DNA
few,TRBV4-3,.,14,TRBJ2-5,CASSQGQMVETQYF,TGCGCCAGCAGCCAAGGACAGATGGTAGAGACCCAGTACTTC
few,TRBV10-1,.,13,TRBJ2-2,CASGPGSAGELFF,TGCGCCAGCGGACCAGGTTCCGCCGGGGAGCTGTTTTTT
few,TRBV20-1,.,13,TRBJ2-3,CSASLLLTDTQYF,TGCAGTGCTAGCTTACTTCTGACAGATACGCAGTATTTT
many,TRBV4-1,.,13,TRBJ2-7,CASSQDFQGGQYF,TGCGCCAGCAGCCAAGATTTCCAGGGGGGGCAGTACTTC
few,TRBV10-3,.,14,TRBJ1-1,CAISSGTWNTEAFF,TGTGCCATCAGTTCCGGGACGTGGAACACTGAAGCTTTCTTT
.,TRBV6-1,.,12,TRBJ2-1,CASSEGVHEQFF,TGTGCCAGCAGCGAAGGGGTCCATGAGCAGTTCTTC
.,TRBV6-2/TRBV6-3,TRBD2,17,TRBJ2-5,CASLTRKLAGNQETQYF,TGTGCCAGCCTGACCCGTAAACTAGCGGGCAACCAAGAGACCCAGTACTTC
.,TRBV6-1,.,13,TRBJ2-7,CASSLNEGYEQYF,TGTGCCAGCAGCTTAAACGAGGGCTACGAGCAGTACTTC
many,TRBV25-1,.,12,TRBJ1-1,CASREQGAEAFF,TGTGCCAGCAGAGAACAGGGTGCTGAAGCTTTCTTT
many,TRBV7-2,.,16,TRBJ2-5,CASSLALGGYQETQYF,TGTGCCAGCAGCTTAGCGCTCGGCGGGTACCAAGAGACCCAGTACTTC
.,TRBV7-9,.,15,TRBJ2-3,CASSPSSSLTDTQYF,TGTGCCAGCAGCCCGAGCTCGAGCCTGACAGATACGCAGTATTTT
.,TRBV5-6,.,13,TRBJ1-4,CASSHDMDEKLFF,TGTGCCAGCAGCCATGACATGGATGAAAAACTGTTTTTT
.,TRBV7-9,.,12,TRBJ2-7,CASSSIPGHPNF,TGTGCCAGCAGCTCGATCCCGGGACACCCTAACTTC
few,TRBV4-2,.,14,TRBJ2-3,CASSQDASWDTQYF,TGTGCCAGCAGCCAAGATGCCTCGTGGGATACGCAGTATTTT
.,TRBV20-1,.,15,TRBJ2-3,CRARDFTRDPDTQYF,TGCAGGGCTAGAGATTTTACACGAGACCCAGATACGCAGTATTTT
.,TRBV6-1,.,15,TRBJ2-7,CASSDPRGGGYEQYF,TGTGCCAGCAGTGACCCCAGAGGGGGAGGATACGAGCAGTACTTC
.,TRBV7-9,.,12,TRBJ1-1,CASGRIHTEAFF,TGTGCCAGCGGGCGGATTCACACTGAAGCTTTCTTT
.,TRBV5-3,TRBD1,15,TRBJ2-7,CASSYRDRGLYEQYF,TGTGCCAGCAGCTACCGGGACAGGGGCCTTTACGAGCAGTACTTC
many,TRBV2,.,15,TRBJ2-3,CASIRGLAYTDTQYF,TGTGCCAGCATCCGCGGGCTAGCGTACACAGATACGCAGTATTTT
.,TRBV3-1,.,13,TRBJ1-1,CASSQGVGSEAFF,TGTGCCAGCAGCCAAGGAGTCGGATCTGAAGCTTTCTTT
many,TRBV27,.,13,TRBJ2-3,CASSTQRSDTQYF,TGTGCCAGCAGTACTCAGCGGTCAGATACGCAGTATTTT
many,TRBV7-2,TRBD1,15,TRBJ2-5,CASSSYRGEVETQYF,TGTGCCAGCAGCTCATACAGGGGGGAGGTGGAGACCCAGTACTTC